The next 27 T cell receptor beta chains were all read from a single sample in a study of human T cells and chemical hapten exposure. Regarding time point: pre-sensitization, week 0. Treatment specified: therapeutic diphenylcyclopropenone sensitization with weekly scalp DPC. TCRdb reprocessed the RACE reads via MiXCR and lists one record per CDR3 protein. The repertoire consists of 250,000 or so distinct CDR3 sequences, with about 9.4% occurring once and the leading ten covering 2% to 2.5%. The sample here was whole blood, taken in connection with sensitization to the hapten diphenylcyclopropenone (DPC). These receptors were collected from a woman aged 40 to 55 with alopecia areata. Some clones in this sample may be carry-over from other donors' samples.

The sample holds a few counts of this clonotype. This chain links TRBV5-1 with TRBJ1-2; a weak D match, TRBD1 (5 bases). V was cut by 7 bases and J by 0 bases, with 16 bases left in between. The CDR3 sequence is 15 residues long. Germline CDR1 is SGHRS and CDR2 is YFSETQ. The CDR3 reads CASQRDGTANYGYTF. The CDR3 DNA reads TGCGCCAGCCAGAGAGACGGGACTGCTAACTATGGCTACACCTTC.

This clonotype was counted between two and nine times. In DNA, the CDR3 is TGTGCCAGCAGTTACTCGAACTCCCTGCTTCAGGAGCAGTTCTTC. Translated, it gives CASSYSNSLLQEQFF. This chain uses TRBV6-5 with TRBJ2-1, with unresolved D. Germline values: CDR1 MNHEY, CDR2 SVGAGI. The germline V and J ends were trimmed by 0 bases and 10 bases, with 16 bases remaining between them. CDR3 length: 15 residues.

In its sample, this clonotype was seen many times. This chain joins TRBV5-1 and TRBJ2-7; D is perhaps TRBD1 or TRBD2 (5 bases each). The CDR3 is 15 residues long. V was trimmed by 0 bases and J by 4 bases, leaving 14 bases between them. Looked up from germline, CDR1 is SGHRS and CDR2 is YFSETQ. In DNA, the CDR3 is TGCGCCAGCAGCTTGGAGGGGACCGCAGGGTACGAGCAGTACTTC. Translated: CASSLEGTAGYEQYF.

The chain links TRBV20-1 to TRBJ2-1; 8 bases are shared with TRBD2. Germline-derived CDR1 and CDR2 are DFQATT and SNEGSKA (reference sequence). Losses at the gene ends were 5 bases for V and 8 bases for J; bases not matched to a gene: 14. This CDR3 has 15 amino acids. The CDR3 loop is CSADNPGLVIDEQFF. The CDR3 DNA is TGCAGTGCTGATAATCCGGGACTAGTAATAGATGAGCAGTTCTTC.

This clonotype was seen more than once but under ten times. CDR3 protein: CASSYGTQGTEAFF. The CDR3 DNA reads as TGCGCCAGCAGCTACGGGACCCAGGGCACTGAAGCTTTCTTT. The chain joins TRBV5-1 to TRBJ1-1; weak D call: TRBD1 (5 bases). The CDR3 consists of 14 residues. The V gene lost 3 bases and the J gene lost 4 bases, with 13 bases spanning the gap. Germline CDR1 and CDR2: SGHRS and YFSETQ.

This clonotype was detected only a few times. The rearrangement links TRBV28 to TRBJ2-5; D is unresolved. This CDR3 is built from 11 residues. V was cut by 6 bases and J by 3 bases, with 5 bases left in between. Per the germline V gene, CDR1 is MDHEN and CDR2 is SYDVKM. The CDR3 nucleotides are TGTGCCAGCAGCGACGAAGAGACCCAGTACTTC. Amino acid sequence: CASSDEETQYF. Full variable domain (outside the CDR3, taken from reference TRBV28 and TRBJ2-5): DVKVTQSSRYLVKRTGEKVFLECVQDMDHENMFWYRQDPGLGLRLIYFSYDVKMKEKGDIPEGYSVSREKKERFSLILESASTNQTSMYLCASSDEETQYFGPGTRLLVL.

This clonotype came up a few times. The CDR3 DNA follows: TGCGCCAGCAGCTTAGATGGTACCGGGGAGCTGTTTTTT. It yields the protein CASSLDGTGELFF. The chain employs TRBV5-1 and TRBJ2-2; unclear D gene. The CDR3 runs 13 residues. CDR1 and CDR2 (germline): SGHRS, YFSETQ. Trimming shortened V by 2 bases and J by 5 bases, and 7 bases separated the two germline ends.

The chain combines TRBV18 with TRBJ1-1; weak D call: TRBD1 (5 bases). V was shortened by 5 bases and J by 3 bases, with 7 bases between the two germline ends. Germline CDR1 KGHSH, CDR2 LQKENI. The CDR3 extends over 12 amino acids. This chain's CDR3 is CASSWGDTEAFF. The CDR3 DNA is TGTGCCAGCTCATGGGGGGACACTGAAGCTTTCTTT.

This clonotype has a count of ten or more. The V call is TRBV4-1, the J call TRBJ2-1; 12 bases align to TRBD2. From germline, CDR1 is MGHRA and CDR2 YSYEKL. The CDR3 contains 19 residues. V was clipped by 0 bases and J by 2 bases; unmatched bases: 8. The CDR3: CASSQERSTSGRPYNEQFF. The DNA of the CDR3 is TGCGCCAGCAGCCAAGAAAGATCGACTAGCGGGAGACCCTACAATGAGCAGTTCTTC.

V gene TRBV20-1 combines with J gene TRBJ1-6, with a possible D match to TRBD1 (6 bases). CDR1 DFQATT and CDR2 SNEGSKA come from the germline V gene (reference sequence). Trimming shortened V by 3 bases and J by 7 bases, and 10 bases separated the two germline ends. The CDR3 length is 13 residues. CDR3 sequence: CSASTGRNSPLHF. DNA of the CDR3: TGCAGTGCTAGTACAGGGAGGAATTCACCCCTCCACTTT.

This clonotype was recorded many times. V is TRBV5-1 and J is TRBJ1-6; D is ambiguous. Germline loops: CDR1 SGHRS, CDR2 YFSETQ. The CDR3 has 13 amino acids. The ends were cut back, 4 bases at V and 4 bases at J, with 6 bases in the middle. The CDR3 DNA is TGCGCCAGCAGCACTCATTATAATTCACCCCTCCACTTT. It codes for CASSTHYNSPLHF.

The chain couples TRBV7-3 to TRBJ2-3; D ambiguous. Germline-derived CDR1 and CDR2 are SGHTA and FQGTGA. This CDR3 comprises 14 residues. V gave up 4 bases and J gave up 6 bases, with 14 bases separating them. CDR3 DNA sequence: TGTGCCAGCAGCTCTCGACGGACCCCGGATACGCAGTATTTT. Translation: CASSSRRTPDTQYF.

This clonotype was counted only a few times. The V call is TRBV5-5, the J call TRBJ1-5; TRBD1 agrees at 7 bases. This CDR3 is 16 amino acids long. V gave up 1 base and J gave up 3 bases; unmatched junction bases: 7. The germline V gene encodes CDR1 SGHKS and CDR2 YYEKEE (reference sequence). The CDR3 nucleotides are TGTGCCAGCAGCTTGACCCCGGGACAGCTCAATCAGCCCCAGCATTTT. This codes for CASSLTPGQLNQPQHF. The whole variable domain, remainder taken from reference TRBV5-5 and TRBJ1-5, is DAGVTQSPTHLIKTRGQQVTLRCSPISGHKSVSWYQQVLGQGPQFIFQYYEKEERGRGNFPDRFSARQFPNYSSELNVNALLLGDSALYLCASSLTPGQLNQPQHFGDGTRLSIL.

The V gene is TRBV20-1, the J gene TRBJ1-1, with 7 bases lining up with TRBD1. V was pared by 6 bases and J by 3 bases, with 19 bases of the junction left unmatched. The CDR3 runs 17 residues. In germline, CDR1 is DFQATT, CDR2 SNEGSKA (reference sequence). This CDR3 is CSAAPVQGWRSDTEAFF. The CDR3 region has the DNA TGCAGTGCCGCCCCAGTACAGGGGTGGAGATCTGACACTGAAGCTTTCTTT.

The chain employs TRBV6-5 and TRBJ2-7, with 7 positions matching TRBD1. Trimming at V came to 5 bases and at J to 3 bases, leaving 10 bases not matched to a gene. Germline CDR1 is MNHEY and CDR2 is SVGAGI. The CDR3 extends over 15 amino acids. The CDR3 DNA follows: TGTGCCAGCAGTCCGTTGGGACAGATTTTCTACGAGCAGTACTTC. It codes for CASSPLGQIFYEQYF.

The rearrangement joins TRBV7-3 to TRBJ2-1, with unresolved D. Germline V gives CDR1 SGHTA, CDR2 FQGTGA. Trimming left V 3 bases short and J 0 bases short, with 9 bases between. This CDR3 is 15 amino acids long. DNA for the CDR3: TGTGCCAGCAGCTTGGGTGGAACCTCCTACAATGAGCAGTTCTTC. Encoded protein: CASSLGGTSYNEQFF. Based on the CDR3 plus reference TRBV7-3 and TRBJ2-1, the full variable domain is GAGVSQTPSNKVTEKGKYVELRCDPISGHTALYWYRQSLGQGPEFLIYFQGTGAADDSGLPNDRFFAVRPEGSVSTLKIQRTERGDSAVYLCASSLGGTSYNEQFFGPGTRLTVL.

The V and J genes are TRBV3-1 and TRBJ1-4, with D uncertain. The CDR3 is 12 amino acids. Per the germline V gene, CDR1 is LGHDT and CDR2 is YNNKEL (reference sequence). V was shortened by 4 bases and J by 8 bases, with 8 bases between the two germline ends. The CDR3 spells CASSRGMEKLFF. CDR3 DNA sequence: TGTGCCAGCAGCCGAGGAATGGAAAAACTGTTTTTT.

In this sample, this clonotype turned up a few times. The V gene is TRBV6-5, the J gene TRBJ2-5; tentative D call: TRBD2 (5 bases). The germline CDR1 and CDR2 sequences are MNHEY and SVGAGI. The CDR3 runs 13 residues. V was trimmed by 8 bases and J by 3 bases, leaving 13 bases between them. CDR3 residues: CASRPTGKETQYF. As DNA, the CDR3 is TGTGCCAGCCGCCCGACGGGGAAAGAGACCCAGTACTTC.

The chain is built from TRBV5-1 and TRBJ2-1; 9 bases line up with TRBD2. This CDR3 comprises 14 residues. Germline V CDR1 and CDR2: SGHRS, YFSETQ. V lost 4 bases and J lost 5; bases outside the gene matches: 4. The CDR3 is CASSAGGADNEQFF. The CDR3, as DNA: TGCGCCAGCAGCGCGGGAGGGGCCGACAATGAGCAGTTCTTC. Looking up the rest from reference TRBV5-1 and TRBJ2-1 gives the full variable domain: KAGVTQTPRYLIKTRGQQVTLSCSPISGHRSVSWYQQTPGQGLQFLFEYFSETQRNKGNFPGRFSGRQFSNSRSEMNVSTLELGDSALYLCASSAGGADNEQFFGPGTRLTVL.

This sequence joins TRBV5-5 and TRBJ2-7; D is ambiguous. The germline CDR1 and CDR2 sequences are SGHKS and YYEKEE (reference sequence). The CDR3 consists of 13 residues. Trimming removed 4 bases at V and 0 bases at J, with 8 bases between. CDR3 nucleotide sequence: TGTGCCAGCAGCCCGGACGTCTCCTACGAGCAGTACTTC. Translation gives CASSPDVSYEQYF.

The table lists this clonotype with a few counts. The rearrangement links TRBV6-1 to TRBJ2-7, with a weak D call TRBD1 (5 bases). The CDR3 has 10 residues. V dropped 8 bases and J dropped 7 bases, with 9 bases sitting between them. The V gene's germline CDR1 is MNHNS and CDR2 SASEGT. In DNA form, the CDR3 reads TGTGCCAGCGACAGTCGTGAGCAGTACTTC. This encodes CASDSREQYF.

This clonotype showed up just a few times. The chain employs TRBV15 and TRBJ2-3, with a weak D call TRBD1 (6 bases). Per germline, CDR1 LNHNV and CDR2 YYDKDF (reference sequence). V was cut by 6 bases and J by 0 bases, with 13 bases left in between. This CDR3 spans 15 amino acids. CDR3: CATSTRDTSTDTQYF. The CDR3 DNA reads as TGTGCCACCAGTACCCGGGACACAAGCACAGATACGCAGTATTTT.

V usage is TRBV28 and J usage is TRBJ2-7; D unresolved. Germline values: CDR1 MDHEN, CDR2 SYDVKM. This CDR3 is 13 amino acids long. The V end was cut by 2 bases, the J end by 2 bases, with 7 bases between. In DNA, the CDR3 is TGTGCCAGCAGTTTAGTAGAGCCCTACGAGCAGTACTTC. Residues: CASSLVEPYEQYF.

This clonotype was counted only a few times. V usage is TRBV7-2 and J usage is TRBJ1-5, with D possibly TRBD1 on 6 matching bases. CDR1 and CDR2 from the germline V gene are SGHTA and FQGNSA. The CDR3 covers 14 residues. Trimming removed 5 bases from V and 5 bases from J, with 13 bases in between. This CDR3 is CASSLLGGDQPQHF. The CDR3, as DNA: TGTGCCAGCAGCCTCCTAGGGGGGGATCAGCCCCAGCATTTT.

This clonotype was observed a few times. For the CDR3, the DNA is TGTGCCAGCCAACAACAGGGGAGGACGTCGCCCCAGCATTTT. As protein: CASQQQGRTSPQHF. This sequence joins TRBV19 and TRBJ1-5; 7 bases agree with TRBD1. The CDR3 extends over 14 amino acids. Germline V gene lookup returns CDR1 LNHDA and CDR2 SQIVND (reference sequence). V trimming: 9 bases; J trimming: 9 bases; junction bases outside the gene matches: 14.

The chain is built from TRBV20-1 and TRBJ2-1; either TRBD1 or TRBD2 may fit D (7 bases each). In germline, CDR1 is DFQATT, CDR2 SNEGSKA (reference sequence). With 5 bases removed from V and 10 bases from J, the gap between germline ends came to 18 bases. The length of the CDR3 is 13 residues. CDR3: CSAAPRGEGEQFF. The CDR3 coding sequence is TGCAGTGCTGCGCCCAGGGGGGAGGGCGAGCAGTTCTTC.

The V and J genes are TRBV11-2 and TRBJ2-1; 10 positions match TRBD2. The CDR3 is 17 residues long. Germline CDR1 is SGHAT and CDR2 is FQNNGV. Trimming cost V 3 bases and J 1 base; bases outside gene matches: 6. The CDR3 coding sequence is TGTGCCAGCAGCTTCCTCCGGACTAGCGGATCCTACAATGAGCAGTTCTTC. The encoded protein is CASSFLRTSGSYNEQFF. The full variable domain, with the rest looked up from reference TRBV11-2 and TRBJ2-1, is EAGVAQSPRYKIIEKRQSVAFWCNPISGHATLYWYQQILGQGPKLLIQFQNNGVVDDSQLPKDRFSAERLKGVDSTLKIQPAKLEDSAVYLCASSFLRTSGSYNEQFFGPGTRLTVL.